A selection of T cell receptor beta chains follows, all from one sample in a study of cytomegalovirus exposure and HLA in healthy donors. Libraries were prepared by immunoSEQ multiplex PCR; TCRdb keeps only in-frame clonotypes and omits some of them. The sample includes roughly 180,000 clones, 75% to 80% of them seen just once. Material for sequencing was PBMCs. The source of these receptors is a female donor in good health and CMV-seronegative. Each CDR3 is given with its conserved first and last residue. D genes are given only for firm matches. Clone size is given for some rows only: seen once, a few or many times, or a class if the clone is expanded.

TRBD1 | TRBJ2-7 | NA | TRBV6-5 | TGTGCCAGCAGGATGACAGGGGGCTATTCCTACGAGCAGTACTTC | CASRMTGGYSYEQYF
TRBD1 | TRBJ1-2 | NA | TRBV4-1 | TGCGCCAGCAGCGGACACAGGGGAGGAAACTATGGCTACACCTTC | CASSGHRGGNYGYTF
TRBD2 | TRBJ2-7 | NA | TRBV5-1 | TGCGCCAGCAGCCCGAAGGGGACGGGAGGCTCCTACGAGCAGTACTTC | CASSPKGTGGSYEQYF
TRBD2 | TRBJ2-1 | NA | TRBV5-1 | TGCGCCAGCAGCTCGGGACTAGCGGGGGGACCAACCTACAATGAGCAGTTCTTC | CASSSGLAGGPTYNEQFF
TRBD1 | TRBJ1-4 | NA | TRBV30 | TGTGCCTGGAGGGACAGGGGCGAAAAACTGTTTTTT | CAWRDRGEKLFF
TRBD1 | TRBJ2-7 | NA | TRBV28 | TGTGCCAGCAGCGCCGAAGGGACAGAGCTCTACGAGCAGTACTTC | CASSAEGTELYEQYF
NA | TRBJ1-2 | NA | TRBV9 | TGTGCCAGCAGCGTAGGTCAGGATAACTATGGCTACACCTTC | CASSVGQDNYGYTF
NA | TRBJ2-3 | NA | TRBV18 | TGTGCCAGCTCCGCCCCGGGACTCCAGCCCACGGATACGCAGTATTTT | CASSAPGLQPTDTQYF
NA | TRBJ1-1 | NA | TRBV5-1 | TGCGCCAGCAGCAGAGGTACAGGGTTAAACACTGAAGCTTTCTTT | CASSRGTGLNTEAFF
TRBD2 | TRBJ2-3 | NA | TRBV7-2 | TGTGCCAGCAGCCCCTTCCTAAGCCTGGCGGGAGGGCTAGGGGATACGCAGTATTTT | CASSPFLSLAGGLGDTQYF
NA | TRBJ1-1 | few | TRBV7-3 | TGTGCCAGCAGCTTACTGACAGGAGTGAACACTGAAGCTTTCTTT | CASSLLTGVNTEAFF
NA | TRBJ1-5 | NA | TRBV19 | TGTGCCAGTAGTATGAGCGGGGGGAATCAGCCCCAGCATTTT | CASSMSGGNQPQHF
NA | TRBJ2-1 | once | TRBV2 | TGTGCCAGCCACCGGGACTCCGGATACAATGAGCAGTTCTTC | CASHRDSGYNEQFF
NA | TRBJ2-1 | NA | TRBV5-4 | TGTGCCAGCGAGGCCGGCACCTACAATGAGCAGTTCTTC | CASEAGTYNEQFF
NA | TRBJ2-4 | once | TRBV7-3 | TGTGCCAGCAGTCCAAGATCGGGGAGTACTACCAAAAACATTCAGTACTTC | CASSPRSGSTTKNIQYF
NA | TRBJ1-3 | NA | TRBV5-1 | TGCGCCAGCAGTCCCTCGGTCGGGAGCTCTGGAAACACCATATATTTT | CASSPSVGSSGNTIYF
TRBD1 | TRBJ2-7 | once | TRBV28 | TGTGCCAGCAGTTCACCGGACAGGGGGCATTCCTACGAGCAGTACTTC | CASSSPDRGHSYEQYF
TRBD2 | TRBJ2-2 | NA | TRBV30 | TGTGCCTGGAACGGGGGAGCGGGGGGTCGCCGGGAGCTGTTTTTT | CAWNGGAGGRRELFF
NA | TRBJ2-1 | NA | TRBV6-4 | TGTGCCAGCAGTAGCGGGCTCTACAATGAGCAGTTCTTC | CASSSGLYNEQFF
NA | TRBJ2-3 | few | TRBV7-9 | TGTGCCAGCAGCAGCAGGGTGGCTTTTTCTACTAGCACAGATACGCAGTATTTT | CASSSRVAFSTSTDTQYF
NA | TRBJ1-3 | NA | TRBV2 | TGTGCCAGTGGGACTTCCGGAAACACCATATATTTT | CASGTSGNTIYF
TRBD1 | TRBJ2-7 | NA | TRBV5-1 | TGCGCCAGCAGCCCCGGGACAGGCGGTTACGAGCAGTACTTC | CASSPGTGGYEQYF
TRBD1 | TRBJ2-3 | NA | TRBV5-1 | TGCGCCAGCAGCTCGGACAGGGGGTTAACAGATACGCAGTATTTT | CASSSDRGLTDTQYF